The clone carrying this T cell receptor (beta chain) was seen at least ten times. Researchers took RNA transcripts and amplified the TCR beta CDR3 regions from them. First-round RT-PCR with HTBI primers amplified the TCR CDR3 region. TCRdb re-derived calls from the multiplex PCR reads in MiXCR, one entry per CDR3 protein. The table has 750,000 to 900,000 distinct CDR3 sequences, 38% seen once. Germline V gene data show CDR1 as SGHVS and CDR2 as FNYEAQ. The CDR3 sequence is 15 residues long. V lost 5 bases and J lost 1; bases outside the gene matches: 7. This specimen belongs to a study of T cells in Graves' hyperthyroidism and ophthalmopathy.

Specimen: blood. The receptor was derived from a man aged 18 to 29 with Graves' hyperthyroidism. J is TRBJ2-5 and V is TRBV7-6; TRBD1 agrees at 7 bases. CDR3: CASSPDPGGQETQYF. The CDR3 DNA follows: TGTGCCAGCAGCCCAGACCCAGGGGGCCAAGAGACCCAGTACTTC. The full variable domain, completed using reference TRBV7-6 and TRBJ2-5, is GAGVSQSPRYKVTKRGQDVALRCDPISGHVSLYWYRQALGQGPEFLTYFNYEAQQDKSGLPNDRFSAERPEGSISTLTIQRTEQRDSAMYRCASSPDPGGQETQYFGPGTRLLVL.